The sample holds a few counts of the clone carrying this T cell receptor (beta chain). Its antigen is undetermined. TCRdb processed the reads anew with MiXCR; each CDR3 protein has one entry. The sample has about 570,000 distinct CDR3 sequences, approximately 40% seen once. The data originate from a study of T cell repertoires in cytomegalovirus infection. Trimming cost V 4 bases and J 0 bases, with 13 bases left between them. There are 16 residues in the CDR3. Germline V lookup: CDR1 LNHDA, CDR2 SQIVND (reference sequence). This sequence originates from a human donor in good health (CMV status not recorded). Some clones in this sample may be carry-over from other donors' samples. This material consisted of cultured PBMCs, taken from culture after CMV antigen stimulation. The chain recombines TRBV19 with TRBJ1-5; D is unclear. The CDR3 sequence: CASSTQPGYSNQPQHF. The CDR3 DNA reads TGTGCCAGTAGTACCCAACCGGGGTATAGCAATCAGCCCCAGCATTTT.